Sequencing of this T cell receptor beta chain was carried out in a study of T cells in Graves' hyperthyroidism and ophthalmopathy. Germline V gene data show CDR1 as MNHNS and CDR2 as SASEGT. This CDR3 has 15 residues. V lost 5 bases, J lost 4 bases, and 16 bases lay in between. Authors of the study amplified TCR beta CDR3 regions from RNA transcripts. The study used the HTBI primer set for a first-round RT-PCR of the TCR CDR3. TCRdb re-called the multiplex PCR reads with MiXCR, one entry per CDR3 protein. There are 250,000 to 300,000 distinct CDR3 sequences in the sample; roughly 15% occur only once, and about 14% lies in the top ten.

This clonotype was obtained from a woman in her 40s with Graves' hyperthyroidism that later progressed to Graves' ophthalmopathy. The sequenced sample was blood. The rearrangement links TRBV6-1 to TRBJ2-3; D is possibly TRBD1 (6 bases). CDR3 sequence: CASSPRGRGPDTQYF. CDR3 sequence (DNA): TGTGCCAGCAGTCCCCGGGGCAGGGGCCCAGATACGCAGTATTTT.